The 27 T cell receptor beta chains in this list originate from one sample, sequenced in a study of CD8 T cells in Susac syndrome. Reverse transcription of roughly 0.5 to 1 ug RNA was performed with random hexamers. TCRdb reprocessed the immunoSEQ multiplex PCR reads via MiXCR and lists one record per CDR3 protein. The table has roughly 120,000 distinct CDR3 sequences, more than 85% seen once. The sequencing input was CD8+ T cells from PBMCs. These TCRs come from a human donor with multiple sclerosis.

CDR3 DNA: TGTGCCAGTTCCGGGTACACAGATACGCAGTATTTT. Protein sequence: CASSGYTDTQYF. V is TRBV6-6 and J is TRBJ2-3; D unresolved. CDR1 and CDR2 from the germline V gene are MNHNY and SVGAGI (reference sequence). Trimming took off 9 bases at V and 2 bases at J, with 9 bases between the two ends. This CDR3 has 12 residues.

The chain employs TRBV19 and TRBJ1-5; the D gene is possibly TRBD1 (5 bases). Germline CDR1 LNHDA, CDR2 SQIVND (reference sequence). This CDR3 contains 15 residues. V was shortened by 8 bases and J by 2 bases, with 16 bases between the two germline ends. The CDR3 DNA reads TGTGCCAGTGGTACGACAGTAGCGGGCAATCAGCCCCAGCATTTT. This codes for CASGTTVAGNQPQHF.

The V and J genes are TRBV11-2 and TRBJ2-7; possible D gene TRBD2, 6 bases. V was pared by 1 base and J by 7 bases, with 20 bases between. Per germline, CDR1 SGHAT and CDR2 FQNNGV. This CDR3 spans 16 amino acids. The CDR3 is CASSLVGPAWRGEQYV. For the CDR3, the DNA is TGTGCCAGCAGCTTAGTTGGGCCGGCCTGGAGGGGAGAGCAGTACGTC.

The gene calls are TRBV27 and TRBJ2-2, with 7 bases identical to TRBD1. Trimming removed 1 base from V and 3 bases from J; junction bases left unmatched: 5. CDR1 and CDR2 from the germline V gene are MNHEY and SMNVEV (reference sequence). The CDR3 sequence is 16 residues long. CDR3 amino acids: CASSLYNRGHTGELFF. CDR3 sequence (DNA): TGTGCCAGCAGTTTATATAACAGGGGTCACACCGGGGAGCTGTTTTTT.

This sequence joins TRBV4-1 and TRBJ2-3; tentatively, D is TRBD2 (6 bases). V was pared by 1 base and J by 2 bases, with 16 bases between. The germline gives CDR1 MGHRA, CDR2 YSYEKL. The CDR3 is made up of 17 amino acids. CDR3 sequence (DNA): TGCGCCAGCAGCCAAGTTGGAGGAGGGAGATACACAGATACGCAGTATTTT. It is translated as CASSQVGGGRYTDTQYF.

This chain connects TRBV5-8 to TRBJ2-2; the D is unclear. V was shortened by 0 bases and J by 0 bases, with 9 bases between the two germline ends. Per the germline V gene, CDR1 is SGHTS and CDR2 is YDEGEE. CDR3 length equals 16 residues. The CDR3 here is CASSLADGSNTGELFF. The CDR3 DNA sequence: TGTGCCAGCAGCTTGGCCGACGGGTCGAACACCGGGGAGCTGTTTTTT.

CDR3 amino acids: CATSDFLTDTQYF. As DNA, the CDR3 is TGTGCCACCAGTGATTTCCTAACAGATACGCAGTATTTT. The chain is built from TRBV24-1 and TRBJ2-3; D uncertain. Germline lookup yields CDR1 KGHDR and CDR2 SFDVKD. V lost 1 base to trimming and J lost 3 bases, with 4 bases between them. This CDR3 has 13 amino acids.

Regarding this clonotype: This CDR3 fails to terminate in the conserved phenylalanine or tryptophan, so it likely reflects a read error. The chain recombines TRBV4-1 with TRBJ2-1; 14 nucleotides match TRBD2. V trimming: 3 bases; J trimming: 7 bases; junction bases outside the gene matches: 14. From germline, CDR1 is MGHRA and CDR2 YSYEKL. The length of the CDR3 is 19 residues. The CDR3 DNA follows: TGCGCCAGCAGCCACGTAAACGGACTAGCGGGAGGTGTGGGAAATGAGCAGTTCCTC. Protein sequence: CASSHVNGLAGGVGNEQFL.

V usage is TRBV5-4 and J usage is TRBJ2-3; D is uncertain. Germline V gene lookup returns CDR1 SGHNT and CDR2 YYREEE (reference sequence). Between the trimmed V and J ends, which lost 4 bases and 4 bases, there was a span of 16 bases. CDR3 length: 15 amino acids. CDR3 residues: CASSVYGFPADTQYF. The DNA of the CDR3 is TGTGCCAGCAGCGTTTATGGTTTCCCCGCAGATACGCAGTATTTT.

V usage is TRBV3-1 and J usage is TRBJ2-1, with D perhaps given as TRBD1 or TRBD2 (7 bases each). Germline CDR1 is LGHDT and CDR2 is YNNKEL (reference sequence). The CDR3 has 15 residues. Between the trimmed V and J ends, which lost 7 bases and 9 bases, there was a span of 22 bases. Here the CDR3 DNA reads TGTGCCAGCACCCCCAGGGGGGGGGCCTTTAGTGAGCAGTTCTTC. This gives the protein CASTPRGGAFSEQFF.

CDR3 protein: CASSARGVRDEQFF. The CDR3 bases are TGTGCCAGCAGTGCGCGGGGGGTACGCGATGAGCAGTTCTTC. V gene TRBV12-3 or TRBV12-4 combines with J gene TRBJ2-1; 8 nucleotides align to TRBD2. V trimming: 5 bases; J trimming: 8 bases; junction bases outside the gene matches: 8. This CDR3 contains 14 residues.

The V gene is TRBV6-5, the J gene TRBJ2-2; the match to TRBD2 covers 8 bases. The CDR3 contains 13 residues. V shed 6 bases, J shed 9 bases, and the junction held 6 bases outside the gene matches. The germline V gene has CDR1 MNHEY and CDR2 SVGAGI. The CDR3 reads CASRPGGARELFF. DNA for the CDR3: TGTGCCAGCAGGCCGGGGGGGGCCAGGGAGCTGTTTTTT.

In its sample, this clonotype was seen once. The chain links TRBV9 to TRBJ2-6; D is unclear. V was cut by 0 bases and J by 1 base, with 20 bases left in between. This CDR3 contains 20 residues. Germline assignment: CDR1 SGDLS and CDR2 YYNGEE. CDR3 residues: CASSVVAALLPFSGANVLTF. CDR3 sequence (DNA): TGTGCCAGCAGCGTAGTGGCAGCTCTCCTTCCCTTTTCTGGGGCCAACGTCCTGACTTTC.

This clonotype has just one count. This rearrangement joins TRBV5-1 to TRBJ2-7; 9 nucleotides align to TRBD1. This CDR3 spans 14 amino acids. After removal of 8 bases from V and 2 bases from J, the junction contained 8 bases not matched to a gene. Per germline, CDR1 SGHRS and CDR2 YFSETQ. CDR3 in amino acids: CASKPGQGPYEQYF. The DNA of the CDR3 is TGCGCCAGTAAACCGGGACAGGGACCCTACGAGCAGTACTTC.

This chain links TRBV7-2 with TRBJ1-1; unclear D gene. V lost 6 bases, J lost 0 bases, and 11 bases lay in between. The CDR3 runs to 14 residues. Germline values: CDR1 SGHTA, CDR2 FQGNSA. The CDR3 region has the DNA TGTGCCAGCAGACCCGGACGGATGAACACTGAAGCTTTCTTT. Protein sequence: CASRPGRMNTEAFF.

This clonotype was recorded only once. This rearrangement joins TRBV3-1 to TRBJ2-5; D not resolved. CDR1 LGHDT and CDR2 YNNKEL come from the germline V gene (reference sequence). The CDR3 totals 11 residues. V shed 6 bases and J shed 2 bases, with 4 bases lying between them. In DNA, the CDR3 is TGTGCCAGCAGAGAGCAAGAGACCCAGTACTTC. It is translated as CASREQETQYF.

Here the CDR3 DNA reads TGTGCCAGCAGGACAGGGAACGAGCAGTACTTC. Its protein product is CASRTGNEQYF. The V gene is TRBV2, the J gene TRBJ2-7; 7 bases are shared with TRBD1. CDR3 length: 11 amino acids. In germline, CDR1 is SNHLY, CDR2 FYNNEI. Trimming removed 6 bases from V and 5 bases from J; junction bases left unmatched: 1.

The CDR3 region has the DNA TGTGCCACAAACCCAACGCCCTACGAGCAGTACTTC. This encodes CATNPTPYEQYF. The V call is TRBV6-2 or TRBV6-3, the J call TRBJ2-7; unclear D gene. Germline V CDR1 and CDR2: MNHEY, SVGEGT. V lost 10 bases and J lost 2, with 12 bases in between. This CDR3 contains 12 residues.

The chain recombines TRBV4-1 with TRBJ2-2; 7 bases agree with TRBD1. Looked up from germline, CDR1 is MGHRA and CDR2 is YSYEKL. V lost 4 bases to trimming and J lost 6 bases; unmatched junction nucleotides: 2. The CDR3 sequence is 13 residues long. The CDR3 DNA reads TGCGCCAGCAGCCTACAGGGGTCCGGGGAGCTGTTTTTT. Its protein is CASSLQGSGELFF.

This chain connects TRBV19 to TRBJ2-5; the match to TRBD1 covers 10 bases. J lost 4 bases, V lost 8 bases, and 4 bases had no gene match. The CDR3 length is 13 residues. Germline CDR1 LNHDA, CDR2 SQIVND (reference sequence). The chain's CDR3 is CASRDRGGETQYF. CDR3 in DNA: TGTGCCAGTCGGGACAGGGGAGGAGAGACCCAGTACTTC.

This clonotype was recorded once. The chain combines TRBV4-2 with TRBJ1-4; TRBD1 might be the D (5 bases). Germline values: CDR1 LGHNA, CDR2 YNFKEQ. The V gene lost 0 bases and the J gene lost 10 bases, with 15 bases spanning the gap. The CDR3 runs to 15 residues. CDR3 protein: CASSQDHRGGGKLFF. The CDR3 DNA follows: TGTGCCAGCAGCCAAGATCATCGGGGGGGTGGAAAACTGTTTTTT.

The chain has TRBV12-3 or TRBV12-4 and TRBJ2-1; 7 nucleotides line up with TRBD2. The CDR3 spans 16 residues. V shed 1 base and J 4 bases; nucleotides not matched to a gene: 7. This CDR3 is CASSLVRASGYNEQFF. The CDR3 DNA sequence: TGTGCCAGCAGTTTAGTTCGGGCTAGCGGTTACAATGAGCAGTTCTTC.

The rearrangement joins TRBV28 to TRBJ2-3; D possibly corresponds to TRBD2 (6 bases). Trimming shortened V by 6 bases and J by 5 bases, and 12 bases separated the two germline ends. This CDR3 contains 13 residues. Germline CDR1 and CDR2: MDHEN and SYDVKM. CDR3 bases: TGTGCCAGCAGCCGGGGGTGGAGAGATACGCAGTATTTT. It translates to CASSRGWRDTQYF.

The V gene is TRBV7-6, the J gene TRBJ2-3; TRBD2 agrees at 9 bases. The germline V gene encodes CDR1 SGHVS and CDR2 FNYEAQ. This CDR3 contains 15 residues. Trimming removed 3 bases from V and 4 bases from J; junction bases left unmatched: 5. The CDR3 reads CASSFSGSKADTQYF. In nucleotides, the CDR3 is TGTGCCAGCAGCTTTAGCGGGAGTAAGGCAGATACGCAGTATTTT.

This chain links TRBV4-1 with TRBJ2-1, with D tentatively TRBD1 (5 bases). Germline loops: CDR1 MGHRA, CDR2 YSYEKL. The CDR3 has 17 residues. V was shortened by 3 bases and J by 7 bases, with 22 bases between the two germline ends. Here the CDR3 DNA reads TGCGCCAGCAGCCACCAGCACCGGCAGGGAAGGCCGAATGAGCAGTTCTTC. This gives the protein CASSHQHRQGRPNEQFF.

The table lists this clonotype with a count of one. The chain employs TRBV27 and TRBJ2-1, with 8 bases identical to TRBD1. The CDR3 runs to 14 residues. Germline values: CDR1 MNHEY, CDR2 SMNVEV (reference sequence). The J segment lost 6 bases and the V segment lost 3 bases, leaving 4 bases of the junction unmatched. The CDR3 spells CASSLSRGRNEQFF. The CDR3 DNA follows: TGTGCCAGCAGTTTGTCCAGGGGGCGCAATGAGCAGTTCTTC.

This rearrangement joins TRBV2 to TRBJ1-1; D might be TRBD1 (5 bases). Per germline, CDR1 SNHLY and CDR2 FYNNEI. This CDR3 spans 14 amino acids. V was cut by 6 bases and J by 1 base, with 12 bases left in between. The CDR3 DNA reads TGTGCCAGCAGGCTTGGGACGGGGAACACTGAAGCTTTCTTT. Its translation: CASRLGTGNTEAFF.